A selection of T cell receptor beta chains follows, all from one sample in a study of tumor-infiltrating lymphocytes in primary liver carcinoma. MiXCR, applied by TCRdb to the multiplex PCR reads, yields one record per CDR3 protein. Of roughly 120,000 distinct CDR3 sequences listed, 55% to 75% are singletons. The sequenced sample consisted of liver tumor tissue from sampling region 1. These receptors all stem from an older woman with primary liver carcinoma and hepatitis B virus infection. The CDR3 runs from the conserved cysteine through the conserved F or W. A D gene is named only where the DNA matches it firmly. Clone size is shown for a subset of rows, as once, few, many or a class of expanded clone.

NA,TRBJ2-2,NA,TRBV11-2,CARSSRGGNTGELVF,TGTGCCAGGAGCTCCCGTGGGGGGAACACCGGGGAGCTGGTCTTT
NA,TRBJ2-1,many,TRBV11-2,CASSLEIVYSYNEQFF,TGTGCCAGCAGCTTAGAAATCGTGTACTCCTACAATGAGCAGTTCTTC
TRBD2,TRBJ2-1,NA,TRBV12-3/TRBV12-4,CASSLEEGPGLAYNEQFF,TGTGCCAGCAGTTTAGAGGAAGGGCCGGGACTAGCATACAATGAGCAGTTCTTC
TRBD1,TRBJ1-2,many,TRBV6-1,CASSENWTGEGYTF,TGTGCCAGCAGTGAAAACTGGACAGGGGAAGGCTACACCTTC
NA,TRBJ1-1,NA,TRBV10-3,CAINMNTEAFF,TGTGCCATCAATATGAACACTGAAGCTTTCTTT
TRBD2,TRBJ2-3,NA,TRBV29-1,CSIEGVASGRTDTQYF,TGCAGCATTGAAGGGGTAGCTAGCGGTCGCACAGATACGCAGTATTTT
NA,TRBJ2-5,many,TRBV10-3,CAISGQGARETQYF,TGTGCCATCAGTGGGCAGGGAGCGAGAGAGACCCAGTACTTC
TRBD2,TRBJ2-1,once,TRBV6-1,CATLPFPAGAFYNEQSF,TGTGCCACCCTCCCGTTCCCAGCGGGAGCCTTCTACAATGAGCAGTCCTTC
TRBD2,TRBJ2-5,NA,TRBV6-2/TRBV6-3,CASSRTSKEAQYF,TGTGCCAGCAGCCGGACTAGCAAAGAGGCCCAGTACTTC
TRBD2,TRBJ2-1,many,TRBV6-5,CASSYSRLAGLNEQFF,TGTGCCAGCAGTTACTCGAGGCTAGCGGGTCTCAATGAGCAGTTCTTC
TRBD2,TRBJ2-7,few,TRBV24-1,CATSDTTSGSYEQYF,TGTGCCACCAGTGATACGACTAGCGGGTCGTACGAGCAGTACTTC
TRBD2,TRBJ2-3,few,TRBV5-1,CASSLYSGNARDTQYF,TGCGCCAGCAGCTTATATAGCGGGAACGCTAGAGATACGCAGTATTTT
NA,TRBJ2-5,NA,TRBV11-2,CANSASLTNGSRETQYF,TGCGCCAACAGCGCCTCGTTGACTAACGGGAGTAGGGAGACCCAGTACTTC
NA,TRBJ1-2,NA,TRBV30,CAWIKPQGYTF,TGTGCCTGGATCAAGCCCCAGGGCTACACCTTC
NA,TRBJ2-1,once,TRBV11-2,CDSSFTPLRSSHNEQFF,TGCGACAGCAGCTTTACCCCACTGAGGAGCTCCCACAATGAGCAGTTCTTC
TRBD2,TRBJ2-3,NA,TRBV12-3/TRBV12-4,CANSFGLAGVSGTDTQYF,TGTGCCAACAGTTTTGGGCTAGCGGGAGTGAGCGGCACAGATACGCAGTATTTT
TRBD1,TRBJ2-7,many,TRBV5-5,CASSREGTGAYEQYF,TGTGCCAGCAGCCGGGAGGGGACAGGGGCTTACGAGCAGTACTTC